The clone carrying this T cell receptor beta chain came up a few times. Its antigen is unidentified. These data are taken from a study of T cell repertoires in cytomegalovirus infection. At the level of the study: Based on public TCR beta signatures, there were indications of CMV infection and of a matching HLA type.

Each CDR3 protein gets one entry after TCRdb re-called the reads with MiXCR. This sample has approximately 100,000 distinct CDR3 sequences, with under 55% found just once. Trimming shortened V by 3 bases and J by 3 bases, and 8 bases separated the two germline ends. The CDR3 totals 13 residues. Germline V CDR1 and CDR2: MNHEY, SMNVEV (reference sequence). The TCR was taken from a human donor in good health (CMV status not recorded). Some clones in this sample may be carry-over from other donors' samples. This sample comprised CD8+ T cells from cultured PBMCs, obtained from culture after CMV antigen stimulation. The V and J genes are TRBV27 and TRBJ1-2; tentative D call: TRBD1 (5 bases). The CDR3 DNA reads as TGTGCCAGCAGTTTTGGGGCAGACTATGGCTACACCTTC. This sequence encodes CASSFGADYGYTF.